These T cell receptor beta chains were read from a single sample in a study of blood T cell repertoires in COVID-19. Assay: immunoSEQ multiplex PCR; the TCRdb copy retains only in-frame clones and omits some. The data contain some 270,000 clones, 80% to 90% of them seen just once; the ten biggest clones take up approximately 4%. The sample taken for sequencing was PBMCs or T cells enriched from blood (not recorded which). The receptors originated from a woman in her twenties or thirties with acute COVID-19. CDR3s include the opening cysteine and the closing phenylalanine or tryptophan. D genes are given only for firm matches. The size field is filled for only some rows; it gives once, few, many or a size class.

TRBD1	.	TRBV6-5	TRBJ2-5	CASSHMTGQETQYF	TGTGCCAGCAGCCATATGACAGGGCAAGAGACCCAGTACTTC
TRBD2	.	TRBV3-1/TRBV3-2	TRBJ2-1	CASSGTSGWEQFF	TGTGCCAGCAGTGGGACTAGCGGATGGGAGCAGTTCTTC
.	.	TRBV3-1/TRBV3-2	TRBJ2-2	CASSQESRYSYREMESTGELFF	TGTGCCAGCAGCCAAGAGAGCCGATACTCGTACCGGGAGATGGAATCCACCGGGGAGCTGTTTTTT
TRBD2	.	TRBV4-3	TRBJ2-1	CASSQVTVLGGDWGEQFF	TGCGCCAGCAGCCAAGTAACCGTGCTGGGAGGGGACTGGGGTGAGCAGTTCTTC
.	.	TRBV29-1	TRBJ1-1	CSVDQVHNTEAFF	TGCAGCGTCGACCAGGTTCACAACACTGAAGCTTTCTTT
TRBD1	.	TRBV19	TRBJ2-1	CASSMSLTGFDEQFF	TGTGCCAGTAGTATGTCCCTGACAGGGTTCGATGAGCAGTTCTTC
.	.	TRBV14	TRBJ1-6	CASSQEATNSPLHF	TGTGCCAGCAGCCAAGAGGCCACCAATTCACCCCTCCACTTT
.	.	TRBV12-3/TRBV12-4	TRBJ1-5	CASSLGQDQPQHF	TGTGCCAGCAGTTTAGGACAAGATCAGCCCCAGCATTTT
TRBD2	.	TRBV25-1	TRBJ2-1	CASSGGLAGSNEQFF	TGTGCCAGCAGTGGGGGACTAGCGGGGTCCAATGAGCAGTTCTTC
TRBD2	once	TRBV5-5	TRBJ2-5	CASSRTSGRAGETQYF	TGTGCCAGCAGCAGGACTAGCGGGAGGGCCGGGGAGACCCAGTACTTC
TRBD2	.	TRBV28	TRBJ2-3	CATSYSGGRIDTQYF	TGTGCCACCAGTTATTCGGGCGGGAGGATAGATACGCAGTATTTT
.	.	TRBV29-1	TRBJ1-2	CSVEGPYRYGYTF	TGCAGCGTTGAGGGGCCTTACCGCTATGGCTACACCTTC
TRBD2	.	TRBV7-2	TRBJ2-1	CASSQGLAGRGEQFF	TGTGCCAGCAGCCAGGGACTAGCGGGACGGGGGGAGCAGTTCTTC
TRBD2	.	TRBV7-2	TRBJ2-1	CASSLSGSSYNEQFF	TGTGCCAGCAGCTTAAGCGGGAGCTCCTACAATGAGCAGTTCTTC
TRBD1	.	TRBV10-3	TRBJ2-3	CAIRGTGSYTDTQYF	TGTGCCATCAGGGGGACAGGGAGCTACACAGATACGCAGTATTTT
TRBD2	.	TRBV10-1	TRBJ2-2	CARNSSGSGELFF	TGCGCCAGGAACTCTAGCGGGAGTGGGGAGCTGTTTTTT
.	.	TRBV19	TRBJ2-7	CASSRGPHEQYF	TGTGCCAGTAGTCGTGGGCCCCACGAGCAGTACTTC
.	.	TRBV3-1/TRBV3-2	TRBJ2-1	CASSQAPTSFGEQFF	TGTGCCAGCAGCCAAGCCCCAACTAGCTTTGGTGAGCAGTTCTTC
.	.	TRBV2	TRBJ2-3	CASSESVTDTQYF	TGTGCCAGCAGTGAGTCGGTCACAGATACGCAGTATTTT
TRBD1	.	TRBV6-5	TRBJ2-7	CASSRGQGEEQYF	TGTGCCAGCAGTCGCGGACAGGGCGAAGAGCAGTACTTC
TRBD2	.	TRBV4-2	TRBJ2-5	CASSQDPGLASQETQYF	TGTGCCAGCAGCCAAGATCCAGGACTAGCATCACAAGAGACCCAGTACTTC
.	.	TRBV4-1	TRBJ1-3	CASSQASGVGNTIYF	TGCGCCAGCAGCCAAGCCTCAGGGGTTGGAAACACCATATATTTT
.	.	TRBV6-5	TRBJ1-4	CASMTTATNEKLFF	TGTGCCAGCATGACAACCGCAACTAATGAAAAACTGTTTTTT
.	few	TRBV20-1	TRBJ1-4	CSAKEEKLFF	TGCAGTGCCAAAGAGGAAAAACTGTTTTTT
.	.	TRBV28	TRBJ2-5	CASVGAGRAKETQYF	TGTGCCAGCGTGGGGGCTGGCCGAGCAAAAGAGACCCAGTACTTC
.	.	TRBV11-2	TRBJ1-1	CASSPWRGGGMNTEAFF	TGTGCCAGCAGCCCTTGGCGGGGTGGGGGGATGAACACTGAAGCTTTCTTT
TRBD2	.	TRBV7-3	TRBJ2-7	CASSLTGTTGGVSYEQYF	TGTGCCAGCAGCTTAACTGGCACCACGGGAGGGGTCTCCTACGAGCAGTACTTC
TRBD2	.	TRBV7-9	TRBJ2-2	CASSLLADTGELFF	TGTGCCAGCAGCTTACTAGCGGACACCGGGGAGCTGTTTTTT
TRBD1	.	TRBV7-9	TRBJ2-7	CASSPRDRGHYEQYF	TGTGCCAGCAGCCCCCGGGACAGGGGGCACTACGAGCAGTACTTC
TRBD2	.	TRBV6-5	TRBJ2-3	CASSYSAGGPTDTQYF	TGTGCCAGCAGTTACTCGGCGGGAGGGCCCACAGATACGCAGTATTTT
.	.	TRBV6-4	TRBJ2-3	CASSEIGGLTDTQYF	TGTGCCAGCAGTGAAATCGGGGGGCTCACAGATACGCAGTATTTT
.	.	TRBV28	TRBJ2-4	CASRSGTKNIQYF	TGTGCCAGCAGAAGCGGTACCAAAAACATTCAGTACTTC
TRBD1	.	TRBV11-2	TRBJ1-4	CASSKDRGEANEKLFF	TGTGCCAGCAGCAAAGACAGGGGAGAGGCTAATGAAAAACTGTTTTTT
TRBD2	.	TRBV3-1/TRBV3-2	TRBJ2-3	CASSQTAGAPDTQYF	TGTGCCAGCAGCCAGACAGCGGGAGCCCCAGATACGCAGTATTTT
TRBD2	.	TRBV28	TRBJ2-7	CASRGGKDEQYF	TGTGCCAGCAGGGGAGGGAAAGACGAGCAGTACTTC
.	once	TRBV11-2	TRBJ2-2	CASSPTPRELFF	TGTGCCAGCAGTCCAACTCCCCGGGAGCTGTTTTTT
.	.	TRBV7-6	TRBJ2-2	CASSFSTGELFF	TGTGCCAGCAGCTTTAGCACCGGGGAGCTGTTTTTT
TRBD1	many	TRBV19	TRBJ2-6	CASSDRGLAGANVLTF	TGTGCCAGTAGCGACAGGGGGCTGGCTGGGGCCAACGTCCTGACTTTC
.	.	TRBV18	TRBJ2-7	CASSPVLSYEQYF	TGTGCCAGCTCACCAGTCTTATCCTACGAGCAGTACTTC
.	.	TRBV3-1/TRBV3-2	TRBJ1-5	CASSPDSRNQPQHF	TGTGCCAGCAGCCCGGACAGTCGCAATCAGCCCCAGCATTTT
TRBD1	.	TRBV30	TRBJ2-6	CAWNQGTGGSGANVLTF	TGTGCCTGGAACCAAGGGACAGGGGGCTCTGGGGCCAACGTCCTGACTTTC